The next 29 T cell receptor beta chains were all read from a single sample in a study of cytomegalovirus exposure and HLA in healthy donors. This PCR relied on a set of 60 Vbeta primers and 13 Jbeta primers. TCRdb keeps only in-frame clones here, not all; method: immunoSEQ multiplex PCR. The sample holds about 80,000 clones, approximately 65% seen once. Source material: PBMCs. The receptors derive from a male donor in good health and CMV-seropositive.

V and J are TRBV7-9 and TRBJ2-3; TRBD1 agrees at 7 bases. Germline V gene sequence: CDR1 SEHNR, CDR2 FQNEAQ (reference sequence). V trimming: 5 bases; J trimming: 14 bases; junction bases outside the gene matches: 7. The length of the CDR3 is 11 residues. CDR3: CASSLDREWYF. As DNA, the CDR3 is TGTGCCAGCAGCCTCGACAGGGAGTGGTATTTT.

The chain is built from TRBV2 and TRBJ1-5; no firm D call. CDR1 and CDR2 (germline): SNHLY, FYNNEI. CDR3 length: 15 residues. Trimming pared 2 bases from V and 0 bases from J, leaving 8 bases between. The DNA of the CDR3 is TGTGCCAGCAGTGAATCGGGGTATAGCAATCAGCCCCAGCATTTT. Translation: CASSESGYSNQPQHF.

This sequence joins TRBV11-2 and TRBJ2-1; 8 bases match TRBD1. The V segment lost 6 bases and the J segment 6 bases; nucleotides outside the gene matches: 7. Germline values: CDR1 SGHAT, CDR2 FQNNGV. The CDR3 runs to 14 residues. The CDR3 DNA is TGTGCCAGCAGTACCGGGACAGGCCCCAATGAGCAGTTCTTC. This translates into CASSTGTGPNEQFF.

A few counts support this clone. V is TRBV7-6 and J is TRBJ1-1; the match to TRBD1 covers 7 bases. V trimming: 8 bases; J trimming: 6 bases; junction bases outside the gene matches: 12. This CDR3 contains 14 residues. Germline V gene lookup returns CDR1 SGHVS and CDR2 FNYEAQ. CDR3 region: CASVLWDRGAEAFF. In nucleotides, the CDR3 is TGTGCCAGCGTTCTATGGGACAGAGGGGCTGAAGCTTTCTTT. The variable domain in full, with the rest retrieved from reference TRBV7-6 and TRBJ1-1, is GAGVSQSPRYKVTKRGQDVALRCDPISGHVSLYWYRQALGQGPEFLTYFNYEAQQDKSGLPNDRFSAERPEGSISTLTIQRTEQRDSAMYRCASVLWDRGAEAFFGQGTRLTVV.

The chain is built from TRBV5-1 and TRBJ1-2, with D possibly being TRBD1 (6 bases). The V and J ends lost 4 bases and 10 bases respectively, with 17 bases between them. This CDR3 is 13 amino acids long. Germline CDR1 and CDR2: SGHRS and YFSETQ. The CDR3 coding sequence is TGCGCCAGCAGCCCCGGCGGAGAGGGGGTCTACACCTTC. The encoded protein is CASSPGGEGVYTF. Using reference TRBV5-1 and TRBJ1-2 for the parts outside the CDR3, the full variable domain is KAGVTQTPRYLIKTRGQQVTLSCSPISGHRSVSWYQQTPGQGLQFLFEYFSETQRNKGNFPGRFSGRQFSNSRSEMNVSTLELGDSALYLCASSPGGEGVYTFGSGTRLTVV.

The chain employs TRBV19 and TRBJ1-1, with D perhaps TRBD1 (6 bases). The CDR3 has 14 amino acids. Trimming shortened V by 1 base and J by 7 bases, and 13 bases separated the two germline ends. The germline V gene encodes CDR1 LNHDA and CDR2 SQIVND (reference sequence). In DNA, the CDR3 is TGTGCCAGTAGTATAGGTCCAGGGGCCGGTGAAGCTTTCTTT. It yields the protein CASSIGPGAGEAFF.

The chain couples TRBV7-2 to TRBJ2-7, with 7 bases lining up with TRBD1. The V and J ends lost 4 bases and 5 bases, in that order; junction bases with no gene match: 8. CDR3 length: 14 residues. The germline gives CDR1 SGHTA, CDR2 FQGNSA. CDR3 region: CASSWGQTPNEQYF. The CDR3 nucleotides read TGTGCCAGCAGCTGGGGACAGACCCCGAACGAGCAGTACTTC.

The chain combines TRBV10-3 with TRBJ2-3; 9 bases are a match to TRBD2. CDR3 length: 13 residues. J was trimmed by 0 bases and V by 9 bases; bases with no gene match: 1. From germline, CDR1 is ENHRY and CDR2 SYGVKD. CDR3 protein: CAMAGGSTDTQYF. CDR3 bases: TGTGCCATGGCGGGAGGGAGCACAGATACGCAGTATTTT.

J is TRBJ1-4 and V is TRBV30; possibly TRBD1 for D (5 bases). V was clipped by 1 base and J by 8 bases, with 14 bases between them. Germline V gene lookup returns CDR1 GTSNPN and CDR2 SVGIG (reference sequence). The CDR3 loop spans 14 amino acids. CDR3 amino acids: CAWSEDTGREKLFF. Here the CDR3 DNA reads TGTGCCTGGAGTGAGGACACCGGGAGGGAAAAACTGTTTTTT. The full variable domain, its missing parts supplied by reference TRBV30 and TRBJ1-4, is SQTIHQWPATLVQPVGSPLSLECTVEGTSNPNLYWYRQAAGRGLQLLFYSVGIGQISSEVPQNLSASRPQDRQFILSSKKLLLSDSGFYLCAWSEDTGREKLFFGSGTQLSVL.

This chain connects TRBV7-6 to TRBJ2-5; the D gene is possibly TRBD2 (6 bases). This CDR3 spans 14 amino acids. Germline CDR1 reads SGHVS; CDR2 reads FNYEAQ. V dropped 5 bases and J dropped 5 bases, with 15 bases sitting between them. The chain's CDR3 is CASSTTGGIETQYF. Here the CDR3 DNA reads TGTGCCAGCAGCACCACCGGAGGGATCGAGACCCAGTACTTC.

The CDR3 region has the DNA TGTGCCAGTAGTATTAGCGCAGGGGACGGTCAGCCCCAGCATTTT. It encodes CASSISAGDGQPQHF. The chain joins TRBV19 to TRBJ1-5; D possibly corresponds to TRBD1 (6 bases). The CDR3 covers 15 residues. V lost 3 bases, J lost 6 bases, and 15 bases lay in between. CDR1 is LNHDA, CDR2 SQIVND, per germline (reference sequence).

About this clone: At one of its ends the junction is not consistent with the germline gene, which may arise from a read error. The CDR3 DNA reads as TGTTCCAGCAGCTCCCCATCCGGTATTGCCTACGAGCAGTACTTC. Its protein is CSSSSPSGIAYEQYF. The rearrangement links TRBV7-9 to TRBJ2-7; D gene unclear. The CDR3 loop spans 15 amino acids. Germline loops: CDR1 SEHNR, CDR2 FQNEAQ (reference sequence). The full variable domain, with the rest looked up from reference TRBV7-9 and TRBJ2-7, is DTGVSQNPRHKITKRGQNVTFRCDPISEHNRLYWYRQTLGQGPEFLTYFQNEAQLEKSRLLSDRFSAERPKGSFSTLEIQRTEQGDSAMYLCSSSSPSGIAYEQYFGPGTRLTVT.

The V gene is TRBV4-2, the J gene TRBJ2-1; 7 nucleotides align to TRBD2. Looked up from germline, CDR1 is LGHNA and CDR2 is YNFKEQ. The trim removed 4 bases at V and 4 bases at J, leaving 10 bases unmatched. This CDR3 spans 16 amino acids. The CDR3 here is CASSLPSGNVYNEQFF. Written as DNA, the CDR3 is TGTGCCAGCAGCCTCCCCAGCGGGAACGTTTACAATGAGCAGTTCTTC.

The V and J genes are TRBV5-6 and TRBJ2-7; 10 bases match TRBD1. Germline CDR1 and CDR2: SGHDT and YYEEEE. V trimming: 2 bases; J trimming: 2 bases; junction bases outside the gene matches: 10. The CDR3 spans 17 residues. The DNA for the CDR3 is TGTGCCAGCAGCTTTCGAACGGGGACAGGGGTTCCCTACGAGCAGTACTTC. Protein product: CASSFRTGTGVPYEQYF.

This clone showed up just a few times. This chain uses TRBV2 with TRBJ2-3, with D possibly TRBD2 on 6 matching bases. CDR3 length: 17 residues. Per germline, CDR1 SNHLY and CDR2 FYNNEI. Trimming cost V 8 bases and J 2 bases, with 23 bases left between them. The CDR3 DNA follows: TGTGCCAGCTGGAGATGGCCGGGGACTGGAGACACAGATACGCAGTATTTT. Translation gives CASWRWPGTGDTDTQYF.

The rearrangement uses TRBV27 and TRBJ1-1; D perhaps matches TRBD1 (6 bases). The CDR3 has 14 residues. CDR1 is MNHEY and CDR2 is SMNVEV in the germline V gene (reference sequence). Trimming pared 2 bases from V and 2 bases from J, leaving 9 bases between. CDR3 nucleotides: TGTGCCAGCAGTTTAGACAGGTCCAACACTGAAGCTTTCTTT. Translating gives CASSLDRSNTEAFF.

The chain recombines TRBV28 with TRBJ1-1; possibly TRBD1 for D (6 bases). The V end was cut by 8 bases, the J end by 11 bases, with 24 bases between. The CDR3 is made up of 14 amino acids. The germline V gene has CDR1 MDHEN and CDR2 SYDVKM. The CDR3 bases are TGTGCCAGCTCATGGGGGGGGCCGACACCAGGGGCTTTCTTT. Translation gives CASSWGGPTPGAFF.

This clone was recorded a few times. This chain connects TRBV18 to TRBJ2-7, with no clear D. This CDR3 has 13 amino acids. Germline V CDR1 and CDR2: KGHSH, LQKENI. V lost 3 bases and J 5 bases, leaving 11 bases between the germline ends. The CDR3, as DNA: TGTGCCAGCTCACCGGCAGGCAGGAACGAGCAGTACTTC. It is translated as CASSPAGRNEQYF.

CDR3 protein: CASSLGGFYEQYF. CDR3 DNA: TGTGCCAGCAGTTTAGGGGGGTTCTACGAGCAGTACTTC. The rearrangement joins TRBV27 to TRBJ2-7; TRBD2 is a possible D gene (6 bases). There are 13 residues in the CDR3. Trimming stripped 2 bases from V and 3 bases from J, with 8 bases between. From germline, CDR1 is MNHEY and CDR2 SMNVEV (reference sequence).

The V gene is TRBV27, the J gene TRBJ2-7; 8 positions match TRBD1. J gave up 3 bases and V 6 bases, and 7 bases lay outside the gene matches. Germline V gene sequence: CDR1 MNHEY, CDR2 SMNVEV (reference sequence). The CDR3 runs 14 residues. CDR3 sequence reads: CASSVGDRNYEQYF. CDR3 in DNA: TGTGCCAGCAGCGTGGGGGACAGGAACTACGAGCAGTACTTC.

This chain connects TRBV6-1 to TRBJ2-5; a possible D gene is TRBD2 (6 bases). The end of the DNA aligns better with TRBJ2-7, so the J call may be wrong. From germline, CDR1 is MNHNS and CDR2 SASEGT. The CDR3 is made up of 15 amino acids. The CDR3 reads CASSERIGGFYEQYF. CDR3 in DNA: TGTGCCAGCAGTGAAAGGATCGGAGGGTTCTACGAGCAGTACTTC.

This chain joins TRBV6-5 and TRBJ1-2, with D tentatively TRBD1 (5 bases). Trimming shortened V by 5 bases and J by 3 bases, and 10 bases separated the two germline ends. This CDR3 has 13 amino acids. Per germline, CDR1 MNHEY and CDR2 SVGAGI. CDR3 nucleotide sequence: TGTGCCAGCAGTACCGACAGTGACTATGGCTACACCTTC. Amino acids: CASSTDSDYGYTF.

The chain employs TRBV5-5 and TRBJ2-7; 9 nucleotides align to TRBD1. Germline CDR1 is SGHKS and CDR2 is YYEKEE (reference sequence). CDR3 length equals 15 residues. J lost 1 base, V lost 4 bases, and 6 bases had no gene match. The CDR3 nucleotides are TGTGCCAGCAGCCCGGGACAGGGAAGATCCTACGAGCAGTACTTC. Its protein is CASSPGQGRSYEQYF. Combining the CDR3 with reference TRBV5-5 and TRBJ2-7 gives the whole variable domain DAGVTQSPTHLIKTRGQQVTLRCSPISGHKSVSWYQQVLGQGPQFIFQYYEKEERGRGNFPDRFSARQFPNYSSELNVNALLLGDSALYLCASSPGQGRSYEQYFGPGTRLTVT.

The chain is built from TRBV7-9 and TRBJ2-7; no clear D gene. This CDR3 has 14 residues. The germline V and J ends were trimmed by 3 bases and 2 bases, with 11 bases remaining between them. Germline CDR1 is SEHNR and CDR2 is FQNEAQ (reference sequence). CDR3 in amino acids: CASSFDIRTYEQYF. The CDR3 DNA is TGTGCCAGCAGCTTCGACATCCGAACCTACGAGCAGTACTTC.

This clone was picked up a small number of times. The chain recombines TRBV15 with TRBJ2-1; no clear D. Trimming pared 0 bases from V and 8 bases from J, leaving 5 bases between. The CDR3 contains 12 residues. Germline values: CDR1 LNHNV, CDR2 YYDKDF (reference sequence). The CDR3 protein is CATSRDIHEQFF. The CDR3 region has the DNA TGTGCCACCAGCAGAGATATCCATGAGCAGTTCTTC.

With respect to this clone: The junction departs from the called germline gene at one end, perhaps through a read error. The J gene is TRBJ2-3, the V gene TRBV30; maybe TRBD1 (6 bases). The CDR3 sequence is 15 residues long. Looked up from germline, CDR1 is GTSNPN and CDR2 is SVGIG (reference sequence). CDR3 bases: TGTCCCTGGAGTGTAGGGGGTGGGGAAACAGATACGCAGTATTTT. Translated: CPWSVGGGETDTQYF.

This chain joins TRBV13 and TRBJ2-7, with D perhaps TRBD2 (6 bases). Trimming left V 5 bases short and J 7 bases short, with 18 bases between. The CDR3 length is 14 residues. Per the germline V gene, CDR1 is PRHDT and CDR2 is FYEKMQ (reference sequence). DNA for the CDR3: TGTGCCAGCAGCCGCCTTTTGGGACTTCGAGAGCAGTACTTC. It specifies CASSRLLGLREQYF.

This sequence joins TRBV28 and TRBJ2-2; D ambiguous. CDR3 size: 14 residues. Germline V gene lookup returns CDR1 MDHEN and CDR2 SYDVKM. V was clipped by 6 bases and J by 6 bases, with 14 bases between them. CDR3 amino acids: CASSSSQPPGELFF. Written as DNA, the CDR3 is TGTGCCAGCAGCTCTTCACAACCCCCCGGGGAGCTGTTTTTT.

In its sample, this clone was seen once. This chain uses TRBV7-9 with TRBJ2-1; 9 bases match TRBD2. The CDR3 is made up of 17 amino acids. The ends lost 5 bases at V and 3 bases at J; junction bases unmatched: 11. CDR1 is SEHNR and CDR2 is FQNEAQ in the germline V gene (reference sequence). CDR3 amino acids: CASSKGALAGVYNEQFF. CDR3 DNA sequence: TGTGCCAGCAGCAAGGGGGCACTAGCGGGTGTCTACAATGAGCAGTTCTTC. Looking up the rest from reference TRBV7-9 and TRBJ2-1 gives the full variable domain: DTGVSQNPRHKITKRGQNVTFRCDPISEHNRLYWYRQTLGQGPEFLTYFQNEAQLEKSRLLSDRFSAERPKGSFSTLEIQRTEQGDSAMYLCASSKGALAGVYNEQFFGPGTRLTVL.